The following is a TCR beta chain sequence with its context. As yet, its antigen is unknown. V gave up 6 bases and J gave up 6 bases, with 21 bases separating them. The CDR3 sequence is 15 residues long. The germline CDR1 and CDR2 sequences are MDHEN and SYDVKM. Naive CD8 cells comprised CD45RO-negative, CCR7-positively selected cells, excluding terminally differentiated effector memory CD45RA+ cells. The authors ran the assay at deep level. Assay used: immunoSEQ multiplex PCR; TCRdb lists only in-frame clones, some missing. The table lists about 1.9 million clones, roughly 95% of them singletons. The record originates from a study of shared clonotypes between healthy human individuals. Study-wide background: Sampling drew on donors who were a couple of women and three men aged 18 to 49.

Study-wide results and caveats: Non-shared clonotypes showed lower generation probabilities than clonotypes common to all four donors.

The sequencing input was naive CD8+ T cells from PBMCs. The rearrangement uses TRBV28 and TRBJ2-7, with D perhaps given as TRBD1 or TRBD2 (5 bases each). The receptor comes from a man between 18 and 35 years old in good health. Some clones in this sample may be carry-over from other donors' samples. CDR3 sequence: CASSHGVRGRPEQYF. The CDR3, as DNA: TGTGCCAGCAGCCACGGTGTCCGGGGACGTCCCGAGCAGTACTTC.